This record concerns one T cell receptor beta chain sequence. The sample comes from a study of blood T cell repertoires in COVID-19. Clones were sequenced by immunoSEQ multiplex PCR, and TCRdb holds only the in-frame ones, with some missing. The table shows fewer than 200,000 clones, with around 79% occurring only once. The V segment lost 6 bases and the J segment 6 bases; nucleotides outside the gene matches: 9. CDR1 MDHEN and CDR2 SYDVKM come from the germline V gene. The length of the CDR3 is 15 residues. The study drew participants aged about 18 to 89 years from roughly 25 US areas. The TCR comes from a woman aged 70-85 years in a cohort exposed to, infected with or recovered from COVID-19 (not recorded which). The chain is built from TRBV28 and TRBJ1-4, with TRBD1 identical over 8 bases. Sequenced: PBMCs or T cells enriched from blood (not recorded which). The CDR3 sequence: CASSIRQGMDEKLFF. The CDR3 DNA sequence: TGTGCCAGCAGCATCCGACAGGGGATGGATGAAAAACTGTTTTTT. The full variable domain, with the rest looked up from reference TRBV28 and TRBJ1-4, is DVKVTQSSRYLVKRTGEKVFLECVQDMDHENMFWYRQDPGLGLRLIYFSYDVKMKEKGDIPEGYSVSREKKERFSLILESASTNQTSMYLCASSIRQGMDEKLFFGSGTQLSVL.